The 14 T cell receptor beta chains in this list originate from one sample, sequenced in a study of T cell responses to AZD1222 COVID-19 vaccine. TCRdb's copy holds only in-frame clones and misses some; the assay was immunoSEQ multiplex PCR. The sample carries around 140,000 clones, more than 80% recorded once. The sequencing used peripheral blood, collected 28 days after the second dose of the MenACWY control vaccine. The source is an adult who received the MenACWY meningococcal vaccine as a control.

This chain links TRBV19 with TRBJ2-2; no clear D. The germline CDR1 and CDR2 sequences are LNHDA and SQIVND (reference sequence). Trimming stripped 6 bases from V and 2 bases from J, with 13 bases between. CDR3 length equals 15 residues. The CDR3 spells CASSPGSRNTGELFF. The CDR3 nucleotides read TGTGCCAGTAGCCCCGGGTCGAGAAACACCGGGGAGCTGTTTTTT.

The chain links TRBV7-9 to TRBJ2-1, with D perhaps given as TRBD1 or TRBD2 (5 bases each). The CDR3 contains 18 residues. Trimming pared 6 bases from V and 4 bases from J, leaving 25 bases between. CDR1 is SEHNR and CDR2 is FQNEAQ in the germline V gene (reference sequence). The CDR3 loop is CASSLRRDPSTGYNEQFF. The CDR3 DNA follows: TGTGCCAGCAGTCTCCGCCGGGACCCTTCCACGGGGTACAATGAGCAGTTCTTC.

The CDR3 bases are TGTGCCAGTAGTAGCGGGAGCCAAGAGACCCAGTACTTC. It yields the protein CASSSGSQETQYF. The J gene is TRBJ2-5, the V gene TRBV19; 7 positions agree with TRBD2. Losses at the gene ends were 4 bases for V and 1 base for J; bases not matched to a gene: 0. The CDR3 contains 13 residues. CDR1 and CDR2 (germline): LNHDA, SQIVND (reference sequence).

The rearrangement joins TRBV5-6 to TRBJ1-2, with 9 positions matching TRBD1. The junction had 9 bases not matched to a gene; V was cut back by 3 bases and J by 3 bases. There are 16 residues in the CDR3. Germline V gene sequence: CDR1 SGHDT, CDR2 YYEEEE. CDR3 sequence (DNA): TGTGCCAGCAGCTCGGAAATACAGGGGGCGCACTATGGCTACACCTTC. Its translation: CASSSEIQGAHYGYTF.

The rearrangement uses TRBV29-1 and TRBJ1-1; unclear D gene. Germline V gene data show CDR1 as SQVTM and CDR2 as ANQGSEA. The V end lost 2 bases, the J end lost 9 bases, and 10 bases lay between the germline ends. The CDR3 is 11 amino acids. The chain's CDR3 is CSVESLEKAFF. Written as DNA, the CDR3 is TGCAGCGTTGAATCACTAGAGAAAGCTTTCTTT.

This chain joins TRBV5-4 and TRBJ2-7, with TRBD1 identical over 7 bases. This CDR3 comprises 15 residues. With V trimmed by 0 bases and J by 3 bases, 6 bases remained unmatched. Germline V gene data show CDR1 as SGHNT and CDR2 as YYREEE (reference sequence). The DNA of the CDR3 is TGTGCCAGCAGCTTGGATCCGGGACAGAGCTACGAGCAGTACTTC. Amino acid sequence: CASSLDPGQSYEQYF.

In nucleotides, the CDR3 is TGTGCCAGCAGATCCCAAATGGGGGGAAACACCATATATTTT. The encoded protein is CASRSQMGGNTIYF. V and J are TRBV28 and TRBJ1-3, with no clear D. The V end lost 6 bases, the J end lost 4 bases, and 13 bases lay between the germline ends. Germline V gene data show CDR1 as MDHEN and CDR2 as SYDVKM. This CDR3 has 14 residues.

This clone has more than one count but fewer than ten. The chain has TRBV30 and TRBJ2-7; D is possibly TRBD1 (6 bases). The CDR3 totals 14 residues. CDR1 is GTSNPN and CDR2 is SVGIG in the germline V gene (reference sequence). Deletions cut 3 bases from V and 3 bases from J, with 15 bases between. This CDR3 reads CAWSPGQFHYEQYF. The DNA of the CDR3 is TGTGCCTGGAGCCCAGGACAGTTTCACTACGAGCAGTACTTC. The full variable domain, in which reference TRBV30 and TRBJ2-7 provide the parts outside the CDR3, is SQTIHQWPATLVQPVGSPLSLECTVEGTSNPNLYWYRQAAGRGLQLLFYSVGIGQISSEVPQNLSASRPQDRQFILSSKKLLLSDSGFYLCAWSPGQFHYEQYFGPGTRLTVT.

The chain recombines TRBV29-1 with TRBJ2-5, with D possibly TRBD2 on 5 matching bases. CDR3 size: 15 residues. CDR1 is SQVTM, CDR2 ANQGSEA, per germline. CDR3: CSSQDGQRTKETQYF. For the CDR3, the DNA is TGCAGTTCCCAAGATGGGCAGCGGACGAAAGAGACCCAGTACTTC.

This clone has a single count. The chain has TRBV10-3 and TRBJ2-2; possible D gene TRBD1, 5 bases. V lost 7 bases and J 7 bases, leaving 16 bases between the germline ends. CDR3 size: 14 residues. Germline CDR1 ENHRY, CDR2 SYGVKD. The CDR3 sequence: CAITVPGSGGELFF. The DNA of the CDR3 is TGTGCCATCACCGTCCCAGGGTCAGGCGGGGAGCTGTTTTTT.

The chain carries TRBV7-2 and TRBJ2-1, with D possibly being TRBD2 (7 bases). V was cut by 1 base and J by 6 bases, with 13 bases left in between. The CDR3 extends over 15 amino acids. The germline V gene has CDR1 SGHTA and CDR2 FQGNSA. The CDR3 region is CASSLDGGASNEQFF. CDR3 nucleotides: TGTGCCAGCAGCTTAGATGGGGGGGCCTCCAATGAGCAGTTCTTC.

This chain uses TRBV15 with TRBJ2-3; D gene ambiguous. Germline V gene data show CDR1 as LNHNV and CDR2 as YYDKDF (reference sequence). CDR3 length equals 15 residues. V lost 4 bases, J lost 4 bases, and 15 bases lay in between. The DNA of the CDR3 is TGTGCCACCAGCATATCCTCGTGGCCTGCAGATACGCAGTATTTT. It specifies CATSISSWPADTQYF.

V usage is TRBV2 and J usage is TRBJ1-6, with TRBD1 matching 8 bases. CDR1 is SNHLY, CDR2 FYNNEI, per germline. The junction had 10 bases not matched to a gene; V was cut back by 7 bases and J by 8 bases. The CDR3 runs 15 residues. For the CDR3, the DNA is TGTGCCAGCACCTCGGACAGGGAAAGCGATTCACCCCTCCACTTT. The encoded protein is CASTSDRESDSPLHF.

V and J are TRBV29-1 and TRBJ2-2, with 7 bases aligning to TRBD1. The V gene's germline CDR1 is SQVTM and CDR2 ANQGSEA. J lost 0 bases, V lost 7 bases, and 8 bases had no gene match. The CDR3 has 15 residues. The CDR3 DNA is TGCAGCGCCGGTGCTACAGGGGCGAACACCGGGGAGCTGTTTTTT. This sequence encodes CSAGATGANTGELFF.